This TCR beta chain emerged from a study of OX40 agonist ivuxolimab in advanced cancers. The assay was immunoSEQ multiplex PCR, and TCRdb's table has in-frame clones only and misses some. The sample shows 55,000 to 70,000 clones, less than 90% of them seen only once. Between the trimmed V and J ends, which lost 5 bases and 0 bases, there was a span of 13 bases. The CDR3 consists of 16 residues. Looked up from germline, CDR1 is SGHVS and CDR2 is FQNEAQ. The TCR comes from an adult with an advanced solid tumor such as melanoma, head and neck, liver or kidney cancer. The rearrangement joins TRBV7-8 to TRBJ1-4; D is unresolved. Sequences were derived from CD4+ or CD8+ T cells sorted from blood, sampled in a trial of the OX40 agonist ivuxolimab. This chain's CDR3 is CASSPSRFATNEKLFF. CDR3 nucleotide sequence: TGTGCCAGCAGCCCTTCCCGGTTTGCAACTAATGAAAAACTGTTTTTT.